The 31 T cell receptor beta chains below all came from one sample that was sequenced in a study of blood T cell repertoires in COVID-19. Data came from immunoSEQ multiplex PCR; TCRdb stores just in-frame clones and leaves some out. The profile shows 140,000 to 150,000 clones, 87% of them singletons. Input material: peripheral blood. The receptors derive from a woman aged 50 to 60 with active or convalescent COVID-19.

The chain has TRBV11-2 and TRBJ2-7, with D maybe TRBD2 (7 bases). This CDR3 is built from 15 residues. The germline V gene has CDR1 SGHAT and CDR2 FQNNGV. V dropped 5 bases and J dropped 2 bases, with 16 bases sitting between them. The CDR3 region has the DNA TGTGCCAGCAGCCAGGCGGGGGCGAATGCCTACGAGCAGTACTTC. The encoded protein is CASSQAGANAYEQYF. Filled out from reference TRBV11-2 and TRBJ2-7, the complete variable domain reads EAGVAQSPRYKIIEKRQSVAFWCNPISGHATLYWYQQILGQGPKLLIQFQNNGVVDDSQLPKDRFSAERLKGVDSTLKIQPAKLEDSAVYLCASSQAGANAYEQYFGPGTRLTVT.

The rearrangement uses TRBV30 and TRBJ1-2, with 9 positions matching TRBD1. The CDR3 contains 14 residues. The V gene end was trimmed by 5 bases and the J gene end by 4 bases; junction bases not matched to a gene: 8. In germline, CDR1 is GTSNPN, CDR2 SVGIG (reference sequence). The DNA for the CDR3 is TGTGCCTGGTTGGGACAGGGTATACTCTATGGCTACACCTTC. This encodes CAWLGQGILYGYTF.

This chain links TRBV30 with TRBJ1-2; 7 bases match TRBD1. The junction had 2 bases not matched to a gene; V was cut back by 1 base and J by 6 bases. The CDR3 totals 12 residues. Germline assignment: CDR1 GTSNPN and CDR2 SVGIG (reference sequence). Here the CDR3 DNA reads TGTGCCTGGAGTGACACAGGGGATGGCTACACCTTC. Its translation is CAWSDTGDGYTF.

The V gene is TRBV6-2 or TRBV6-3, the J gene TRBJ2-1, with D possibly matching TRBD2 (6 bases). With 6 bases removed from V and 1 base from J, the gap between germline ends came to 13 bases. The CDR3 consists of 15 residues. CDR1 and CDR2 (germline): MNHEY, SVGEGT. Here the CDR3 reads CASSPWGVSYNEQFF. DNA of the CDR3: TGTGCCAGCAGCCCCTGGGGGGTGTCCTACAATGAGCAGTTCTTC.

The V and J genes are TRBV18 and TRBJ2-7, with D possibly matching TRBD1 (6 bases). The length of the CDR3 is 14 residues. V lost 2 bases and J 2 bases, leaving 10 bases between the germline ends. Germline CDR1 is KGHSH and CDR2 is LQKENI. CDR3: CASSPGQQPYEQYF. In nucleotides, the CDR3 is TGTGCCAGCTCACCAGGACAGCAACCCTACGAGCAGTACTTC.

The chain has TRBV2 and TRBJ1-2; 9 bases are a match to TRBD1. The CDR3 spans 12 residues. In germline, CDR1 is SNHLY, CDR2 FYNNEI. J was trimmed by 10 bases and V by 6 bases; bases with no gene match: 6. In DNA, the CDR3 is TGTGCCAGCAGGCCGGGACAGGGTATCTACACCTTC. Protein product: CASRPGQGIYTF.

This chain joins TRBV21-1 and TRBJ2-1; the table's TRBD1 call for D was not verified on the DNA. TRBV21-1 is an annotated pseudogene. The CDR3 contains 16 residues. CDR3 bases: TGTGCCAGCAGCGATCGACCCGGGACATTCTACAATGAGCAGTTCTTC. It is translated as CASSDRPGTFYNEQFF.

V and J are TRBV5-1 and TRBJ1-2, with 9 bases fitting TRBD1. Germline values: CDR1 SGHRS, CDR2 YFSETQ. The CDR3 totals 15 residues. V lost 4 bases and J lost 4; bases outside the gene matches: 8. This CDR3 reads CASSGGTGRSYGYTF. The DNA for the CDR3 is TGCGCCAGCAGCGGAGGGACAGGGAGAAGCTATGGCTACACCTTC.

The chain recombines TRBV27 with TRBJ2-7, with 8 bases identical to TRBD2. With 3 bases clipped from V and 0 bases from J, the junction kept 1 base outside the gene matches. The CDR3 runs 14 residues. Germline V lookup: CDR1 MNHEY, CDR2 SMNVEV (reference sequence). Here the CDR3 reads CASSFGGASYEQYF. In DNA form, the CDR3 reads TGTGCCAGCAGTTTCGGGGGGGCCTCCTACGAGCAGTACTTC.

The DNA for the CDR3 is TGCGCCAGCAGCCAAGTAGGGGACAGGGGGATCGGTAGCAATCAGCCCCAGCATTTT. It translates to CASSQVGDRGIGSNQPQHF. The chain uses TRBV4-1 and TRBJ1-5; 11 bases map to TRBD1. CDR3 length: 19 residues. The ends lost 1 base at V and 0 bases at J; junction bases unmatched: 8. Germline-derived CDR1 and CDR2 are MGHRA and YSYEKL.

The chain carries TRBV28 and TRBJ1-2, with TRBD1 identical over 8 bases. Trimming cost V 4 bases and J 5 bases; bases outside gene matches: 9. From germline, CDR1 is MDHEN and CDR2 SYDVKM. The CDR3 covers 15 residues. This CDR3 reads CASSSSSTGAYGYTF. CDR3 nucleotides: TGTGCCAGCAGTTCCTCATCGACAGGGGCGTATGGCTACACCTTC.

The chain uses TRBV6-2 or TRBV6-3 and TRBJ2-1; TRBD2 aligns across 10 bases. The ends lost 0 bases at V and 5 bases at J; junction bases unmatched: 7. Germline V gene lookup returns CDR1 MNHEY and CDR2 SVGEGT. The CDR3 is 17 amino acids. CDR3 loop: CASSYSVGLAGDNEQFF. The CDR3 nucleotides read TGTGCCAGCAGTTACTCGGTCGGGCTAGCGGGGGACAATGAGCAGTTCTTC.

The genes are TRBV9 and TRBJ2-2, with 11 bases aligning to TRBD2. This CDR3 has 20 residues. Unmatched junction bases numbered 15, after V lost 4 bases and J lost 1 base. CDR1 is SGDLS, CDR2 YYNGEE, per germline. The CDR3 is CASSPSWASGGQLNTGELFF. CDR3 sequence (DNA): TGTGCCAGCAGCCCTTCTTGGGCTAGCGGGGGGCAACTGAACACCGGGGAGCTGTTTTTT.

The rearrangement joins TRBV7-2 to TRBJ1-1; tentative D call: TRBD1 (6 bases). This CDR3 spans 15 amino acids. V lost 3 bases to trimming and J lost 1 base, with 12 bases between them. Germline loops: CDR1 SGHTA, CDR2 FQGNSA. The CDR3 here is CASSFTGLGNTEAFF. The CDR3 DNA reads as TGTGCCAGCAGCTTTACAGGGTTGGGGAACACTGAAGCTTTCTTT.

This clone showed up just once. V usage is TRBV5-1 and J usage is TRBJ2-7; maybe TRBD1 (5 bases). Looked up from germline, CDR1 is SGHRS and CDR2 is YFSETQ. CDR3 size: 14 residues. V was cut by 1 base and J by 4 bases, with 12 bases left in between. This CDR3 is CASSLMQGTYEQYF. The CDR3 DNA reads TGCGCCAGCAGCTTGATGCAGGGAACTTACGAGCAGTACTTC.

V and J are TRBV4-2 and TRBJ2-3; the D gene is possibly TRBD2 (7 bases). Trimming took off 8 bases at V and 0 bases at J, with 27 bases between the two ends. CDR3 length: 19 amino acids. Germline lookup yields CDR1 LGHNA and CDR2 YNFKEQ. The CDR3 region is CASGSNGGGGFSSTDTQYF. The DNA for the CDR3 is TGTGCCAGCGGGTCCAATGGGGGCGGGGGATTTTCTAGCACAGATACGCAGTATTTT.

The chain employs TRBV7-9 and TRBJ1-1; D remains unclear. CDR3 length: 14 amino acids. Germline-derived CDR1 and CDR2 are SEHNR and FQNEAQ (reference sequence). Trimming took off 5 bases at V and 6 bases at J, with 16 bases between the two ends. The CDR3 bases are TGTGCCAGCAGCGCGTCCGGAGGGAAGGCTGAAGCTTTCTTT. It codes for CASSASGGKAEAFF.

The V gene is TRBV5-4, the J gene TRBJ1-1; 8 nucleotides agree with TRBD1. This CDR3 is 16 amino acids long. J lost 4 bases, V lost 3 bases, and 11 bases had no gene match. Germline V lookup: CDR1 SGHNT, CDR2 YYREEE (reference sequence). CDR3 loop: CASSSGGDRGGTEAFF. As DNA, the CDR3 is TGTGCCAGCAGCTCGGGAGGTGACAGGGGCGGCACTGAAGCTTTCTTT.

This clone showed up just once. CDR3 nucleotides: TGCGCCAGCAGCCTCAGGACTAGCGCAGACGGGGAGCTGTTTTTT. Its translation: CASSLRTSADGELFF. The rearrangement joins TRBV4-3 to TRBJ2-2; 9 bases are shared with TRBD2. V lost 4 bases and J lost 7; bases outside the gene matches: 7. Germline V CDR1 and CDR2: LGHNA, YSLEER. This CDR3 is 15 amino acids long.

The rearrangement uses TRBV19 and TRBJ2-3; 8 nucleotides line up with TRBD2. The ends lost 3 bases at V and 2 bases at J; junction bases unmatched: 7. Germline V lookup: CDR1 LNHDA, CDR2 SQIVND (reference sequence). This CDR3 has 16 amino acids. CDR3 coding DNA: TGTGCCAGTAGTATTAGCGGGGTCATGGTCACAGATACGCAGTATTTT. It is translated as CASSISGVMVTDTQYF.

This chain uses TRBV27 with TRBJ1-2, with D uncertain. Germline V gene lookup returns CDR1 MNHEY and CDR2 SMNVEV (reference sequence). This CDR3 has 14 amino acids. Trimming took off 5 bases at V and 2 bases at J, with 12 bases between the two ends. In DNA form, the CDR3 reads TGTGCCAGCAGTCCGCTTGTACGGAACTATGGCTACACCTTC. Residues: CASSPLVRNYGYTF.

The chain uses TRBV25-1 and TRBJ1-2; D unresolved. Per the germline V gene, CDR1 is MGHDK and CDR2 is SYGVNS. The V and J ends lost 3 bases and 7 bases respectively, with 12 bases between them. There are 13 residues in the CDR3. CDR3 nucleotides: TGTGCCAGCAGTGATAGGAGGGCTAGTGGCTACACCTTC. Protein: CASSDRRASGYTF.

The J gene is TRBJ1-1, the V gene TRBV29-1; 9 bases are a match to TRBD1. Unmatched junction bases numbered 4, after V lost 7 bases and J lost 1 base. Per the germline V gene, CDR1 is SQVTM and CDR2 is ANQGSEA. The CDR3 spans 13 residues. CDR3 in amino acids: CSGSGQGNTEAFF. CDR3 in DNA: TGCAGCGGGTCGGGACAGGGGAACACTGAAGCTTTCTTT.

The rearrangement uses TRBV7-9 and TRBJ2-1; TRBD2 might be the D (5 bases). Germline V gene lookup returns CDR1 SEHNR and CDR2 FQNEAQ (reference sequence). This CDR3 has 14 residues. With 4 bases removed from V and 5 bases from J, the gap between germline ends came to 12 bases. For the CDR3, the DNA is TGTGCCAGCAGCTCTATGAGGGAGCACAATGAGCAGTTCTTC. This encodes CASSSMREHNEQFF.

The gene calls are TRBV29-1 and TRBJ1-3; no clear D. The V end was cut by 6 bases, the J end by 4 bases, with 10 bases between. Per germline, CDR1 SQVTM and CDR2 ANQGSEA. The length of the CDR3 is 12 residues. The CDR3 nucleotides read TGCAGCGTACCGGTGGAGGGAAACACCATATATTTT. The encoded protein is CSVPVEGNTIYF.

The rearrangement joins TRBV7-6 to TRBJ1-5, with D maybe TRBD1 (6 bases). From germline, CDR1 is SGHVS and CDR2 FNYEAQ. With 2 bases removed from V and 2 bases from J, the gap between germline ends came to 10 bases. The CDR3 covers 15 residues. CDR3: CASSLNPGGNQPQHF. The CDR3, as DNA: TGTGCCAGCAGCTTAAACCCAGGGGGCAATCAGCCCCAGCATTTT.

V gene TRBV4-1 combines with J gene TRBJ1-2; 7 nucleotides line up with TRBD1. Germline CDR1 is MGHRA and CDR2 is YSYEKL. The CDR3 length is 15 residues. The V segment lost 4 bases and the J segment 7 bases; nucleotides outside the gene matches: 12. The CDR3 DNA reads as TGCGCCAGCAGCCCAAACAGGGGCTTACTATCTGGCTACACCTTC. This sequence encodes CASSPNRGLLSGYTF.

The J gene is TRBJ2-2, the V gene TRBV18; TRBD2 agrees at 11 bases. Trimming removed 3 bases from V and 1 base from J; junction bases left unmatched: 10. The CDR3 is 19 amino acids. CDR1 and CDR2 from the germline V gene are KGHSH and LQKENI. The CDR3 protein is CASSPTMTSGKRNTGELFF. CDR3 bases: TGTGCCAGCTCACCGACGATGACTAGCGGGAAAAGGAACACCGGGGAGCTGTTTTTT.

This sequence joins TRBV4-3 and TRBJ1-2; a weak D match, TRBD1 (5 bases). Germline CDR1 reads LGHNA; CDR2 reads YSLEER. V lost 0 bases and J 4 bases, leaving 21 bases between the germline ends. The CDR3 runs to 18 residues. The CDR3 loop reads CASSQDRAMAGISYGYTF. The CDR3 DNA follows: TGCGCCAGCAGCCAAGATCGGGCAATGGCAGGGATTAGCTATGGCTACACCTTC.

This clone was found once. The chain employs TRBV28 and TRBJ1-5; D not certain. From germline, CDR1 is MDHEN and CDR2 SYDVKM. This CDR3 is built from 15 residues. V lost 7 bases and J 0 bases, leaving 13 bases between the germline ends. The chain's CDR3 is CASNPSLGSNQPQHF. The CDR3 DNA is TGTGCCAGCAACCCCTCACTAGGTAGCAATCAGCCCCAGCATTTT.

The chain joins TRBV29-1 to TRBJ1-2; D gene ambiguous. CDR1 and CDR2 from the germline V gene are SQVTM and ANQGSEA. V lost 4 bases and J lost 5, with 14 bases in between. The CDR3 is 13 residues long. The CDR3 nucleotides are TGCAGCGTTGTACCCCCTACTTGGTATGGCTACACCTTC. Its protein product is CSVVPPTWYGYTF.